Below are 9 T cell receptor beta chains sequenced from a single sample in a study of cytomegalovirus exposure and HLA in healthy donors. Researchers ran the PCR with 60 Vbeta and 13 Jbeta primers. Here immunoSEQ multiplex PCR was the method, and the copy in TCRdb shows in-frame clones only, minus some. The table records tens of thousands of clones, 75% to 85% of them present only once. What was sequenced was PBMCs. These receptors originate from a man between 45 and 60 years old in good health and CMV-seropositive.

V is TRBV2 and J is TRBJ2-7; TRBD1 aligns across 7 bases. The J segment lost 0 bases and the V segment lost 4 bases, leaving 6 bases of the junction unmatched. Germline V gene data show CDR1 as SNHLY and CDR2 as FYNNEI. The CDR3 runs to 15 residues. CDR3 amino acids: CASSGQGISSYEQYF. The CDR3 DNA follows: TGTGCCAGCAGTGGACAGGGAATTAGCTCCTACGAGCAGTACTTC.

The gene calls are TRBV7-2 and TRBJ2-5; TRBD2 is a possible D gene (7 bases). From germline, CDR1 is SGHTA and CDR2 FQGNSA. V was pared by 3 bases and J by 4 bases, with 12 bases between. This CDR3 spans 14 amino acids. The CDR3 DNA sequence: TGTGCCAGCAGCTTGCGGAGGGGGGGAGAGACCCAGTACTTC. This gives the protein CASSLRRGGETQYF. Using reference TRBV7-2 and TRBJ2-5 for the parts outside the CDR3, the full variable domain is GAGVSQSPSNKVTEKGKDVELRCDPISGHTALYWYRQSLGQGLEFLIYFQGNSAPDKSGLPSDRFSAERTGGSVSTLTIQRTQQEDSAVYLCASSLRRGGETQYFGPGTRLLVL.

This sequence joins TRBV29-1 and TRBJ1-1, with 8 bases that match TRBD1. The ends lost 5 bases at V and 2 bases at J; junction bases unmatched: 4. The CDR3 extends over 13 amino acids. The germline V gene encodes CDR1 SQVTM and CDR2 ANQGSEA. The CDR3 region is CSVRTGPNTEAFF. Here the CDR3 DNA reads TGCAGCGTTCGGACAGGGCCCAACACTGAAGCTTTCTTT.

The chain couples TRBV5-1 to TRBJ1-4, with 8 bases that match TRBD1. This CDR3 has 16 residues. CDR1 SGHRS and CDR2 YFSETQ come from the germline V gene. The ends lost 4 bases at V and 0 bases at J; junction bases unmatched: 5. The CDR3 reads CASSGGTGATNEKLFF. The DNA of the CDR3 is TGCGCCAGCAGCGGGGGGACAGGTGCAACTAATGAAAAACTGTTTTTT.

This chain links TRBV18 with TRBJ2-7; 10 nucleotides match TRBD1. The junction had 10 bases not matched to a gene; V was cut back by 6 bases and J by 5 bases. The V gene's germline CDR1 is KGHSH and CDR2 LQKENI. The CDR3 has 15 residues. In DNA, the CDR3 is TGTGCCAGCTCTACGGGACAGGGGCTCGTAAACGAGCAGTACTTC. It is translated as CASSTGQGLVNEQYF.

In DNA form, the CDR3 reads TGTGCCAGCAGCTTATGGCCGACAATGGGAGGGGAGGCTGAAGCTTTCTTT. Amino acids: CASSLWPTMGGEAEAFF. The chain recombines TRBV7-9 with TRBJ1-1; TRBD1 is a possible D gene (5 bases). The CDR3 runs 17 residues. V was clipped by 2 bases and J by 6 bases, with 22 bases between them. Per germline, CDR1 SEHNR and CDR2 FQNEAQ (reference sequence).

The chain employs TRBV18 and TRBJ1-1; 8 nucleotides match TRBD1. The CDR3 is 12 residues long. Germline V gene lookup returns CDR1 KGHSH and CDR2 LQKENI. J was trimmed by 4 bases and V by 5 bases; bases with no gene match: 0. The CDR3 nucleotides are TGTGCCAGCTCAACAGGGGGCACTGAAGCTTTCTTT. Amino acids: CASSTGGTEAFF.

The V and J genes are TRBV5-6 and TRBJ2-1; D perhaps matches TRBD1 (6 bases). CDR1 is SGHDT, CDR2 YYEEEE, per germline. V lost 0 bases and J 7 bases, leaving 11 bases between the germline ends. CDR3 length: 14 residues. The CDR3 DNA follows: TGTGCCAGCAGCTTGGTTCACAGGGAAAATGAGCAGTTCTTC. Translating gives CASSLVHRENEQFF.

This sequence joins TRBV7-2 and TRBJ2-5, with D possibly being TRBD1 (6 bases). TRBJ2-7 matches the DNA end more closely, so the J call is doubtful. Germline V gene sequence: CDR1 SGHTA, CDR2 FQGNSA. CDR3 length: 15 residues. The CDR3 region is CASSLNQGISYEQYF. The CDR3 nucleotides read TGTGCCAGCAGCCTAAACCAGGGGATCTCCTACGAGCAGTACTTC.